This TCR beta chain appears in the sequencing data of a study of cytomegalovirus exposure and HLA in healthy donors. Whole-study context: As released early, the data held around 80 million unique TCRs from HLA-typed donors. Findings and limits, study-wide: Presence/absence analyses rested on an assumption that sequencing depth was roughly uniform across donors. Rare TCR sequences dominated, though some public TCRs recurred in many donors.

PCR employed 60 Vbeta and 13 Jbeta primers. Libraries were prepared by immunoSEQ multiplex PCR; TCRdb keeps only in-frame clonotypes and omits some of them. Of roughly 220,000 clones in the sample, 75% to 90% were seen once. From germline, CDR1 is LNHDA and CDR2 SQIVND (reference sequence). V lost 5 bases, J lost 1 base, and 15 bases lay in between. The CDR3 has 16 residues. Worth noting for this clone: Its antigen remains unidentified.

The chain recombines TRBV19 with TRBJ1-5; the D is unclear. The specimen was PBMCs. This sequence was found in a woman in her thirties or forties in good health and CMV-seronegative. CDR3: CASSQSRVGSNQPQHF. The CDR3 DNA reads as TGTGCCAGTAGTCAATCGAGGGTAGGGAGCAATCAGCCCCAGCATTTT.